This T cell receptor beta chain was observed in a study of naive and memory T cell subsets. General study findings and limits: TCR abundance followed a power law differing between naive and memory subsets. In CD4 and CD8 cells, diversity dropped from naive through EMRA. Clonotypes here are unpaired alpha or beta chain sequences. RNA-based TCR counts may shift with T cell activation and differentiation. Naive repertoires, especially CD8, held a few larger clonotypes, possibly memory cells re-expressing CD45RA.

Per germline, CDR1 KGHSH and CDR2 LQKENI. The CDR3 has 15 residues. V was cut by 0 bases and J by 2 bases, with 10 bases left in between. Regarding this clonotype: Its matching antigen is unknown.

Two oligonucleotides, mixed equimolar, formed the beta constant-region primer covering TRBC1 and TRBC2. Nested alpha and beta constant-region primers with the SP2 primer drove four PCR rounds on ligated cDNA. TCRdb independently ran MiXCR on the UMI-ligation and nested PCR reads; one entry per CDR3 protein. The data contain about 150,000 distinct CDR3 sequences, about 23% of them singletons. The receptor was isolated from a human donor in good health. The sequenced material came from naive CD4+ T cells from blood. The rearrangement joins TRBV18 to TRBJ1-2; D gene uncertain. CDR3 amino acids: CASSPPARLNYGYTF. The CDR3 region has the DNA TGTGCCAGCTCACCACCTGCCCGACTAAACTATGGCTACACCTTC.